The T cell receptor beta chain under discussion was sequenced for a study of Ad26.COV2.S vaccination and SARS-CoV-2 variants. The wider study: Participants got Ad26.COV2.S intramuscularly, once or twice 56 days apart.

The treatment was: roughly 18 received Ad26.COV2.S at low or high dose, single or two shots; a few received placebo; per-sample allocation not given. Day 63 after the first injection of vaccine or placebo was the sampling time. An Ad26 vector expressing Wuhan-strain SARS-CoV-2 spike served as the vaccine. Some clones are missing from TCRdb's copy, which holds only in-frame ones; the method was immunoSEQ multiplex PCR. The sample includes about 350,000 clones, approximately 86% of them seen just once. This TCR was recovered from a person between 18 and 65 years old who received the Ad26.COV2.S COVID-19 vaccine or a placebo. The source material was peripheral blood, sampled in a trial of Ad26.COV2.S vaccine versus placebo.

DNA for the CDR3: TGTGCTCAGGTGGCCCTCCGGGGGGAGCAGTTCTTC. Its translation: CAQVALRGEQFF. V and J are TRBV30 and TRBJ2-1, with D possibly matching TRBD2 (6 bases). CDR1 GTSNPN and CDR2 SVGIG come from the germline V gene (reference sequence). The length of the CDR3 is 12 residues.